Listed below are T cell receptor beta chains from one sample, sequenced in a study of control samples from healthy donors and cancer patients. Only in-frame clones appear in the TCRdb table, and some are missing; sequencing was by immunoSEQ multiplex PCR. The data contain approximately 82,000 clones, 80% to 95% of them singletons. The sequenced material came from PBMCs. All receptors derive from a middle-aged woman with lung cancer. The CDR3 runs from the conserved cysteine through the conserved F or W. The order of the fields is clone size, V gene, D gene, J gene, CDR3 DNA, CDR3 protein. D genes are given only for firm matches. Expanded clones get a size class; other rows say once, few or many, or leave the size out.

clone_size: -
v_call: TRBV24-1
d_call: -
j_call: TRBJ2-1
cdr3_nt: TGTGCCACCAGTGACTCTCAGGGAAATGAGCAGTTCTTC
cdr3_aa: CATSDSQGNEQFF

clone_size: -
v_call: TRBV27
d_call: TRBD2
j_call: TRBJ2-1
cdr3_nt: TGTGCCAGCAGTTTATCCTTAGCGGGGGGGAACAATGAGCAGTTCTTC
cdr3_aa: CASSLSLAGGNNEQFF

clone_size: -
v_call: TRBV2
d_call: -
j_call: TRBJ2-1
cdr3_nt: TGTGCCAGCAGTGACAGGAGAAACAATGAGCAGTTCTTC
cdr3_aa: CASSDRRNNEQFF

clone_size: -
v_call: TRBV11-2
d_call: -
j_call: TRBJ2-7
cdr3_nt: TGTGCCAGCAGCTTAGATGCGTGGCTGGGACACAACGATTACGAGCAGTACTTC
cdr3_aa: CASSLDAWLGHNDYEQYF

clone_size: -
v_call: TRBV5-1
d_call: -
j_call: TRBJ2-5
cdr3_nt: TGCGCCAGCAGCTTTAACGGGGAGTACCAAGAGACCCAGTACTTC
cdr3_aa: CASSFNGEYQETQYF

clone_size: -
v_call: TRBV27
d_call: TRBD2
j_call: TRBJ2-1
cdr3_nt: TGTGCCAGCAGTACAGGACTAGCCATGAATAAGCAGTTCTTC
cdr3_aa: CASSTGLAMNKQFF

clone_size: -
v_call: TRBV4-1
d_call: -
j_call: TRBJ1-2
cdr3_nt: TGCGCCAGCAGCCAAGACAGGGACTATGGCTACACCTTC
cdr3_aa: CASSQDRDYGYTF

clone_size: -
v_call: TRBV3-1/TRBV3-2
d_call: -
j_call: TRBJ2-6
cdr3_nt: TGTGCCAGCATAGGTAGGGGCTCGGGGGCCAACGTCCTGACTTTC
cdr3_aa: CASIGRGSGANVLTF

clone_size: -
v_call: TRBV12-5
d_call: -
j_call: TRBJ1-4
cdr3_nt: TGTGCTAGTGGTTTGCCTCCGGGACACCATAATGAAAAACTGTTTTTT
cdr3_aa: CASGLPPGHHNEKLFF

clone_size: -
v_call: TRBV27
d_call: -
j_call: TRBJ2-7
cdr3_nt: TGTGCCAGCAGTAAGTCCCTTCAACGAGGTCTTAACGAGCAGTACTTC
cdr3_aa: CASSKSLQRGLNEQYF

clone_size: once
v_call: TRBV7-2
d_call: -
j_call: TRBJ1-6
cdr3_nt: TGTGCCAGCGGGGCGGGTTCCTATAATTCACCCCTCCACTTT
cdr3_aa: CASGAGSYNSPLHF

clone_size: -
v_call: TRBV7-9
d_call: -
j_call: TRBJ1-1
cdr3_nt: TGTGCCAGCAGCAACACTGAAGCTTTCTTT
cdr3_aa: CASSNTEAFF

clone_size: -
v_call: TRBV18
d_call: TRBD1
j_call: TRBJ1-2
cdr3_nt: TGTGCCAGCTCACCGGGACAGGGAATATATGGCTACACCTTC
cdr3_aa: CASSPGQGIYGYTF

clone_size: -
v_call: TRBV4-1
d_call: -
j_call: TRBJ1-3
cdr3_nt: TGCGCCAGCAGCCAGCCTATTGGAAACACCATATATTTT
cdr3_aa: CASSQPIGNTIYF

clone_size: -
v_call: TRBV6-6
d_call: -
j_call: TRBJ1-1
cdr3_nt: TGTGCCAGCAGTTACGGGGGGGACACTGAAGCTTTCTTT
cdr3_aa: CASSYGGDTEAFF

clone_size: -
v_call: TRBV6-6
d_call: TRBD1
j_call: TRBJ1-1
cdr3_nt: TGTGCCAGCAGGTCCCCTCCTGGGGACAGTAACTTT
cdr3_aa: CASRSPPGDSNF

clone_size: once
v_call: TRBV7-9
d_call: -
j_call: TRBJ1-1
cdr3_nt: TGTGCCAGCAGCTTAGGTGGTGGGGTCGCTGAAGCTTTCTTT
cdr3_aa: CASSLGGGVAEAFF

clone_size: -
v_call: TRBV9
d_call: TRBD2
j_call: TRBJ2-3
cdr3_nt: TGTGCCAGCAGCGTAGACGGACTAGCGGGGGCATCTAGCACAGATACGCAGTATTTT
cdr3_aa: CASSVDGLAGASSTDTQYF

clone_size: -
v_call: TRBV19
d_call: -
j_call: TRBJ2-2
cdr3_nt: TGTGCCAGTATGGAGAGAGTAAACACCGGGGAGCTGTTTTTT
cdr3_aa: CASMERVNTGELFF

clone_size: -
v_call: TRBV9
d_call: TRBD1
j_call: TRBJ1-5
cdr3_nt: TGTGCCAGCAGCGAGGGGGGATCAGGGGGTCAGCCCCAGCATTTT
cdr3_aa: CASSEGGSGGQPQHF

clone_size: -
v_call: TRBV6-1
d_call: -
j_call: TRBJ1-2
cdr3_nt: TGTGCCAGCAGTGAAGTGGGTTGGGGTAATGGCTACACCTTC
cdr3_aa: CASSEVGWGNGYTF

clone_size: -
v_call: TRBV27
d_call: -
j_call: TRBJ1-1
cdr3_nt: TGTGCCAGCAGTTTACAGTCCCAGGGGCGGAACACTGAAGCTTTCTTT
cdr3_aa: CASSLQSQGRNTEAFF

clone_size: -
v_call: TRBV3-1/TRBV3-2
d_call: -
j_call: TRBJ2-1
cdr3_nt: TGTGCCAGCAGCCCGGACTTCTCCTACAATGAGCAGTTCTTC
cdr3_aa: CASSPDFSYNEQFF

clone_size: -
v_call: TRBV10-1
d_call: -
j_call: TRBJ1-1
cdr3_nt: TGCGCCAGCAGTGAGTCGAAAGGGCCCACTGAAGCTTTCTTT
cdr3_aa: CASSESKGPTEAFF

clone_size: -
v_call: TRBV28
d_call: -
j_call: TRBJ1-5
cdr3_nt: TGTGCCAGCAGTCTTCGGACAGCCGGTTATAGCAATCAGCCCCAGCATTTT
cdr3_aa: CASSLRTAGYSNQPQHF

clone_size: -
v_call: TRBV9
d_call: -
j_call: TRBJ2-5
cdr3_nt: TGTGCCAGCAGCGCAGTGCTAGGGGCGTTAGGTGAGACCCAGTACTTC
cdr3_aa: CASSAVLGALGETQYF

clone_size: -
v_call: TRBV3-1/TRBV3-2
d_call: TRBD2
j_call: TRBJ2-7
cdr3_nt: TGTGCCAGCGAAGCCGGGACTAGCGGTTACGAGCAGTACTTC
cdr3_aa: CASEAGTSGYEQYF

clone_size: -
v_call: TRBV3-1/TRBV3-2
d_call: -
j_call: TRBJ2-7
cdr3_nt: TGTGCCAGCAGCCAAGATTTCGAGCAGGGGCGTCTATATCACTCCTACGAGCAGTACTTC
cdr3_aa: CASSQDFEQGRLYHSYEQYF

clone_size: -
v_call: TRBV7-7
d_call: -
j_call: TRBJ2-1
cdr3_nt: TGTGCTAGCAGCTTATTAGACTACAATGAGCAGTTCTTC
cdr3_aa: CASSLLDYNEQFF

clone_size: -
v_call: TRBV18
d_call: TRBD1
j_call: TRBJ1-3
cdr3_nt: TGTGCCAGCTCATCACTACCTGACAGGGCAACTGGAAACACCATATATTTT
cdr3_aa: CASSSLPDRATGNTIYF

clone_size: -
v_call: TRBV7-6
d_call: TRBD1
j_call: TRBJ2-7
cdr3_nt: TGTGCCAGCAGCTCACAGGGGGCGACGGGGGATTACGAGCAGTACTTC
cdr3_aa: CASSSQGATGDYEQYF

clone_size: -
v_call: TRBV6-5
d_call: -
j_call: TRBJ1-2
cdr3_nt: TGTGCCAGCAGTTTCAGAGGGAGTAATGGCTATGGCTACACCTTC
cdr3_aa: CASSFRGSNGYGYTF

clone_size: -
v_call: TRBV29-1
d_call: -
j_call: TRBJ1-3
cdr3_nt: TGCAGCGTTGAACGTCAGGGCGTAAACACCATATATTTT
cdr3_aa: CSVERQGVNTIYF

clone_size: -
v_call: TRBV6-6
d_call: -
j_call: TRBJ2-2
cdr3_nt: TGTGCCAGCAGTTACTCGCTGGGCACCGGGGAGCTGTTTTTT
cdr3_aa: CASSYSLGTGELFF

clone_size: -
v_call: TRBV5-4
d_call: -
j_call: TRBJ1-1
cdr3_nt: TGTGCCAGCTCCTCCTTTAACACTGAAGCTTTCTTT
cdr3_aa: CASSSFNTEAFF

clone_size: once
v_call: TRBV25-1
d_call: -
j_call: TRBJ1-5
cdr3_nt: TGTGCCAGCAGTGAAAGGGGGGATCAGCCCCAGCATTTT
cdr3_aa: CASSERGDQPQHF

clone_size: -
v_call: TRBV7-6
d_call: -
j_call: TRBJ1-6
cdr3_nt: TGTGCCAGCAGCTTAGGTCCGGGATATAATTCACCCCTCCACTTT
cdr3_aa: CASSLGPGYNSPLHF

clone_size: -
v_call: TRBV6-5
d_call: -
j_call: TRBJ1-2
cdr3_nt: TGTGCCAGCAGTTACCACGACAGAAACTATGGCTACACCTTC
cdr3_aa: CASSYHDRNYGYTF

clone_size: once
v_call: TRBV27
d_call: TRBD2
j_call: TRBJ2-1
cdr3_nt: TGTGCCAGCAGCTCCCCGGGACTAGCGGGGGGCAATGAGCAGTTCTTC
cdr3_aa: CASSSPGLAGGNEQFF

clone_size: -
v_call: TRBV7-9
d_call: TRBD1
j_call: TRBJ1-3
cdr3_nt: TGTGCCAGCAGCTTAGGTCCAGGGGGGTTGTCCGGAAACACCATATATTTT
cdr3_aa: CASSLGPGGLSGNTIYF

clone_size: -
v_call: TRBV28
d_call: -
j_call: TRBJ1-1
cdr3_nt: TGTGCCAGCAGTTTAGGCAGGTACACTGAAGCTTTCTTT
cdr3_aa: CASSLGRYTEAFF

clone_size: -
v_call: TRBV19
d_call: TRBD2
j_call: TRBJ2-3
cdr3_nt: TGTGCCAGTAGCCCCCATCTAGCGGGGGGTAGCACAGATACGCAGTATTTT
cdr3_aa: CASSPHLAGGSTDTQYF